These T cell receptor beta chains were read from a single sample in a study of long-term antiretroviral therapy in people with HIV. TCRdb's copy holds only in-frame clones and misses some; the assay was immunoSEQ multiplex PCR. The sample carries 30,000 to 40,000 clones, 78% recorded once. This material consisted of unsorted PBMCs, taken 3.1 years after starting antiretroviral therapy. The source of these receptors is a woman in her forties or fifties with HIV. Each CDR3 is given with its conserved first and last residue. A D gene is named only where the DNA matches it firmly. Clone size is stated in some rows and not others, as once, few, many or a class when expanded.

j_call: TRBJ2-1; v_call: TRBV7-9; d_call: TRBD2; clone_size: once; cdr3_aa: CACGRGQANEQFF; cdr3_nt: TGTGCCTGCGGGAGAGGGCAGGCCAATGAGCAGTTCTTC
j_call: TRBJ2-2; v_call: TRBV15; d_call: TRBD1; clone_size: -; cdr3_aa: CATSRQGNTGELFF; cdr3_nt: TGTGCCACCAGCCGACAGGGTAACACCGGGGAGCTGTTTTTT
j_call: TRBJ1-5; v_call: TRBV19; d_call: -; clone_size: -; cdr3_aa: CASSIFGGGNQPQHF; cdr3_nt: TGTGCCAGTAGTATATTTGGAGGGGGGAATCAGCCCCAGCATTTT
j_call: TRBJ1-2; v_call: TRBV28; d_call: -; clone_size: -; cdr3_aa: CASSLSSGGYTF; cdr3_nt: TGTGCCAGCAGTTTATCGTCGGGGGGCTACACCTTC
j_call: TRBJ1-1; v_call: TRBV30; d_call: -; clone_size: -; cdr3_aa: CAWNPRYDSEAFF; cdr3_nt: TGTGCCTGGAACCCGAGATACGATTCTGAAGCTTTCTTT
j_call: TRBJ2-3; v_call: TRBV5-1; d_call: -; clone_size: -; cdr3_aa: CASSFGRLARSTDTQYF; cdr3_nt: TGCGCCAGCAGCTTTGGCCGGTTGGCGCGGAGCACAGATACGCAGTATTTT
j_call: TRBJ2-7; v_call: TRBV7-2; d_call: -; clone_size: -; cdr3_aa: CASSLWPSYEQYF; cdr3_nt: TGTGCCAGCAGCTTATGGCCTAGCTACGAGCAGTACTTC
j_call: TRBJ2-2; v_call: TRBV7-3; d_call: -; clone_size: -; cdr3_aa: CASSPPGHPRSGELFF; cdr3_nt: TGTGCCAGCAGCCCCCCAGGACACCCTCGTAGCGGGGAGCTGTTTTTT
j_call: TRBJ2-3; v_call: TRBV30; d_call: -; clone_size: -; cdr3_aa: CAAAQGSSSTDTQYF; cdr3_nt: TGTGCCGCCGCACAGGGATCGTCTAGCACAGATACGCAGTATTTT
j_call: TRBJ1-4; v_call: TRBV5-1; d_call: -; clone_size: -; cdr3_aa: CASSGGGDMEKLFF; cdr3_nt: TGCGCCAGCAGCGGCGGGGGCGACATGGAAAAACTGTTTTTT
j_call: TRBJ2-1; v_call: TRBV9; d_call: TRBD2; clone_size: -; cdr3_aa: CASSPLAGRNEQFF; cdr3_nt: TGTGCCAGCAGCCCTTTAGCGGGGCGCAATGAGCAGTTCTTC
j_call: TRBJ2-7; v_call: TRBV27; d_call: -; clone_size: few; cdr3_aa: CASSSRAFYEQYF; cdr3_nt: TGTGCCAGCAGTTCGAGGGCCTTCTACGAGCAGTACTTC
j_call: TRBJ1-2; v_call: TRBV5-1; d_call: -; clone_size: few; cdr3_aa: CASSPDPSYGYTF; cdr3_nt: TGCGCCAGCAGCCCGGACCCGTCCTATGGCTACACCTTC
j_call: TRBJ1-1; v_call: TRBV25-1; d_call: -; clone_size: -; cdr3_aa: CASSEEGAKNTEAFF; cdr3_nt: TGTGCCAGCAGTGAAGAAGGAGCCAAGAACACTGAAGCTTTCTTT
j_call: TRBJ1-2; v_call: TRBV5-1; d_call: -; clone_size: few; cdr3_aa: CASSLNSQYGYTF; cdr3_nt: TGCGCCAGCAGCTTGAACAGCCAGTATGGCTACACCTTC
j_call: TRBJ2-2; v_call: TRBV7-6; d_call: -; clone_size: -; cdr3_aa: CASRRVGDLNTGELFF; cdr3_nt: TGTGCCAGCAGACGTGTGGGGGACCTGAACACCGGGGAGCTGTTTTTT
j_call: TRBJ1-3; v_call: TRBV5-5; d_call: -; clone_size: -; cdr3_aa: CASSLDTSGNTIYF; cdr3_nt: TGTGCCAGCAGCTTGGATACTTCTGGAAACACCATATATTTT
j_call: TRBJ1-5; v_call: TRBV28; d_call: -; clone_size: once; cdr3_aa: CASSLTLGTNQPQHF; cdr3_nt: TGTGCCAGCAGTCTGACATTAGGCACTAACCAGCCCCAGCATTTT
j_call: TRBJ1-1; v_call: TRBV29-1; d_call: TRBD1; clone_size: -; cdr3_aa: CSVDRASGEVEAFF; cdr3_nt: TGCAGCGTGGACAGGGCCTCCGGGGAGGTTGAAGCTTTCTTT
j_call: TRBJ1-1; v_call: TRBV5-1; d_call: -; clone_size: -; cdr3_aa: CASSLAVGAPGEAFF; cdr3_nt: TGCGCCAGCAGCTTGGCCGTCGGGGCCCCAGGGGAAGCTTTCTTT
j_call: TRBJ1-2; v_call: TRBV19; d_call: TRBD1; clone_size: few; cdr3_aa: CASRSGTGGRDYGYTF; cdr3_nt: TGTGCCAGTAGATCCGGGACAGGGGGCAGAGACTATGGCTACACCTTC
j_call: TRBJ1-3; v_call: TRBV7-2; d_call: -; clone_size: few; cdr3_aa: CASSFTHSSGNTIYF; cdr3_nt: TGTGCCAGCAGCTTCACTCATAGCTCTGGAAACACCATATATTTT
j_call: TRBJ2-2; v_call: TRBV7-9; d_call: -; clone_size: -; cdr3_aa: CASSGNSTGELFF; cdr3_nt: TGTGCCAGCAGCGGTAACTCGACCGGGGAGCTGTTTTTT
j_call: TRBJ1-5; v_call: TRBV27; d_call: -; clone_size: -; cdr3_aa: CASSEVWGSDQPQHF; cdr3_nt: TGTGCCAGCAGTGAGGTTTGGGGCTCGGATCAGCCCCAGCATTTT
j_call: TRBJ1-3; v_call: TRBV6-1; d_call: -; clone_size: -; cdr3_aa: CASSESRSVSGNTIYF; cdr3_nt: TGTGCCAGCAGTGAGAGTAGGTCGGTCTCTGGAAACACCATATATTTT
j_call: TRBJ2-1; v_call: TRBV18; d_call: TRBD2; clone_size: -; cdr3_aa: CASSPTSGGSGEQFF; cdr3_nt: TGTGCCAGCTCACCGACTAGCGGGGGGTCGGGTGAGCAGTTCTTC
j_call: TRBJ1-2; v_call: TRBV9; d_call: -; clone_size: -; cdr3_aa: CASSVAPEYGYTF; cdr3_nt: TGTGCCAGCAGCGTAGCTCCTGAGTATGGCTACACCTTC
j_call: TRBJ1-3; v_call: TRBV7-9; d_call: -; clone_size: -; cdr3_aa: CASSFYPQRGNTIYF; cdr3_nt: TGTGCCAGCAGCTTTTATCCACAGCGTGGAAACACCATATATTTT
j_call: TRBJ2-1; v_call: TRBV10-3; d_call: TRBD2; clone_size: -; cdr3_aa: CAISEPGTSRDNEQFF; cdr3_nt: TGTGCCATCAGTGAGCCCGGGACTAGCCGAGACAATGAGCAGTTCTTC
j_call: TRBJ1-1; v_call: TRBV11-3; d_call: -; clone_size: -; cdr3_aa: CASSEGWEAEAFF; cdr3_nt: TGTGCCAGCAGCGAAGGGTGGGAGGCTGAAGCTTTCTTT
j_call: TRBJ2-5; v_call: TRBV5-1; d_call: TRBD1; clone_size: -; cdr3_aa: CASRATGTAQVGTQYF; cdr3_nt: TGCGCCAGCAGAGCTACCGGGACAGCCCAGGTGGGGACCCAGTACTTC
j_call: TRBJ2-2; v_call: TRBV6-4; d_call: -; clone_size: -; cdr3_aa: CASSALNTGELFF; cdr3_nt: TGTGCCAGCAGTGCCTTAAACACCGGGGAGCTGTTTTTT
j_call: TRBJ2-6; v_call: TRBV14; d_call: -; clone_size: -; cdr3_aa: CASSQWVGAAGANVLTF; cdr3_nt: TGTGCCAGCAGCCAGTGGGTGGGAGCGGCTGGGGCCAACGTCCTGACTTTC
j_call: TRBJ2-3; v_call: TRBV5-1; d_call: TRBD2; clone_size: -; cdr3_aa: CASSPPSSGVTDTQYF; cdr3_nt: TGCGCCAGCAGCCCGCCTTCTAGCGGGGTGACAGATACGCAGTATTTT
j_call: TRBJ2-1; v_call: TRBV27; d_call: TRBD2; clone_size: -; cdr3_aa: CASTPREKRGYNEQFF; cdr3_nt: TGTGCCAGCACCCCGAGGGAGAAGCGGGGTTACAATGAGCAGTTCTTC
j_call: TRBJ2-1; v_call: TRBV27; d_call: TRBD1; clone_size: -; cdr3_aa: CASSSRDSLYNEQFF; cdr3_nt: TGTGCCAGCAGTTCCCGGGACAGCCTCTACAATGAGCAGTTCTTC
j_call: TRBJ2-4; v_call: TRBV2; d_call: -; clone_size: -; cdr3_aa: CASRGPAKNIQYF; cdr3_nt: TGTGCCAGCAGGGGGCCGGCCAAAAACATTCAGTACTTC
j_call: TRBJ2-1; v_call: TRBV5-1; d_call: -; clone_size: -; cdr3_aa: CASSLMLRVGDEQFF; cdr3_nt: TGCGCCAGCAGCTTGATGCTCCGGGTTGGTGATGAGCAGTTCTTC
j_call: TRBJ1-2; v_call: TRBV25-1; d_call: TRBD1; clone_size: -; cdr3_aa: CASSDRQGGYGYTF; cdr3_nt: TGTGCCAGCAGTGATCGACAGGGAGGCTATGGCTACACCTTC
j_call: TRBJ1-6; v_call: TRBV6-1; d_call: -; clone_size: -; cdr3_aa: CASSVRDNSPLHF; cdr3_nt: TGTGCCAGCAGTGTTCGGGATAATTCACCCCTCCACTTT
j_call: TRBJ1-2; v_call: TRBV18; d_call: TRBD1; clone_size: -; cdr3_aa: CASSPGQPNYGYTF; cdr3_nt: TGTGCCAGCTCACCGGGACAGCCGAACTATGGCTACACCTTC
j_call: TRBJ1-2; v_call: TRBV6-1; d_call: -; clone_size: few; cdr3_aa: CASSEVNRVDGYTF; cdr3_nt: TGTGCCAGCAGTGAGGTCAACAGGGTAGATGGCTACACCTTC
j_call: TRBJ2-5; v_call: TRBV6-5; d_call: TRBD2; clone_size: -; cdr3_aa: CASSWGTSGAETQYF; cdr3_nt: TGTGCCAGCAGTTGGGGGACTAGCGGGGCTGAGACCCAGTACTTC
j_call: TRBJ1-2; v_call: TRBV30; d_call: TRBD1; clone_size: -; cdr3_aa: CAWSIPGQLRLGYTF; cdr3_nt: TGTGCCTGGAGTATACCGGGACAGCTTAGGCTTGGCTACACCTTC